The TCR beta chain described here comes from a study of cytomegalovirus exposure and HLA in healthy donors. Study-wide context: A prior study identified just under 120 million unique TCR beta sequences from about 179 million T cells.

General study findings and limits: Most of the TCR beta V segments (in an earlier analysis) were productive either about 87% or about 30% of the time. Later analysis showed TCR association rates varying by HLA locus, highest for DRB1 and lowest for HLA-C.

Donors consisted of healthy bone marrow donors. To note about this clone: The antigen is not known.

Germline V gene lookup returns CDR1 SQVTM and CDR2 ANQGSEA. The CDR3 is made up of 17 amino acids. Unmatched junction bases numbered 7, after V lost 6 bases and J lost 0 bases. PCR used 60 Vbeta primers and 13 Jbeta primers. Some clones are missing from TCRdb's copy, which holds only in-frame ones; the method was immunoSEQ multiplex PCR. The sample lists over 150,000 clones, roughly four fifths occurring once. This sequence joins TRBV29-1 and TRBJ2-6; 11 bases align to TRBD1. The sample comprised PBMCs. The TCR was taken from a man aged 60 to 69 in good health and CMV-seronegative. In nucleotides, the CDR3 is TGCAGCGTGGCCGGGACAGGGGGGTACTCTGGGGCCAACGTCCTGACTTTC. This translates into CSVAGTGGYSGANVLTF.